This T cell receptor (beta chain) was found in a study of a mutant IDH1 vaccine in newly diagnosed glioma. In the study overall: Across weeks 1, 3, 5, 7, 11, 15, 19 and 23, patients received a vaccination each time, eight in all. Patients had received radiotherapy, temozolomide, or both previously, most receiving both. The study, taken as a whole, reports: Of the patients, roughly 93% had vaccine-induced immune responses.

Time point: week 11, during vaccination. Topical imiquimod was applied with each vaccine dose, which held 300 ug of mutant IDH1 20-mer peptide. On this clone itself: Its antigen is not known.

Germline V gene data show CDR1 as LNHNV and CDR2 as YYDKDF (reference sequence). V lost 3 bases, J lost 2 bases, and 3 bases stayed unmatched. CDR3 length equals 14 residues. Clones were read by immunoSEQ multiplex PCR, and TCRdb kept only the in-frame ones, dropping some. Of under 65,000 clones in the sample, approximately 80% are singletons; the top ten hold over 4.5%. The material was PBMCs, obtained from a glioma patient whose treatment included an IDH1 peptide vaccine. This sequence originates from a man aged 50 to 59 with glioma. J is TRBJ1-2 and V is TRBV15; 7 positions agree with TRBD1. The CDR3 region is CATSRGTDNYGYTF. The CDR3 DNA reads as TGTGCCACCAGCAGGGGGACAGACAACTATGGCTACACCTTC.